These 13 T cell receptor beta chains were sequenced from one sample in a study of beta chain features in type 1 diabetes. The whole isolated RNA underwent reverse transcription, so sequencing captured expressed TCRB transcripts. Method: immunoSEQ multiplex PCR; TCRdb's copy keeps in-frame clones and lacks some. This sample has some 250,000 clones, with around a quarter found just once. Source material: central memory CD4+ T cells from blood. These receptors were taken from a man aged 25 to 40 in good health.

In this sample, this clone turned up a few times. The chain carries TRBV5-5 and TRBJ2-5, with a weak D call TRBD1 (5 bases). Germline assignment: CDR1 SGHKS and CDR2 YYEKEE (reference sequence). The V gene lost 1 base and the J gene lost 5 bases, with 12 bases spanning the gap. CDR3 length equals 14 residues. CDR3 loop: CASSLMQGEETQYF. The CDR3 DNA follows: TGTGCCAGCAGCTTGATGCAGGGTGAGGAGACCCAGTACTTC.

This clone was seen more than once but under ten times. The same CDR3 is also encoded by other DNA sequences in this sample. The chain employs TRBV7-2 and TRBJ2-1; 8 positions match TRBD1. This CDR3 comprises 14 residues. Germline values: CDR1 SGHTA, CDR2 FQGNSA. After removal of 5 bases from V and 4 bases from J, the junction contained 4 bases not matched to a gene. CDR3 amino acids: CASSPGGSYNEQFF. The CDR3 DNA is TGTGCCAGCAGCCCAGGGGGCTCTTACAATGAGCAGTTCTTC.

This clone has just one count. The V gene is TRBV30, the J gene TRBJ2-2, with D tentatively TRBD2 (6 bases). The germline gives CDR1 GTSNPN, CDR2 SVGIG (reference sequence). CDR3 size: 14 residues. V lost 2 bases to trimming and J lost 1 base, with 8 bases between them. Written as DNA, the CDR3 is TGTGCCTGGAGTCCCGGGGGGAACACCGGGGAGCTGTTTTTT. As protein: CAWSPGGNTGELFF.

This clone came up a few times. The CDR3 here is CSVVSGSSDEQFF. The CDR3 region has the DNA TGCAGCGTTGTGTCAGGGAGTTCGGATGAGCAGTTCTTC. This chain connects TRBV29-1 to TRBJ2-1, with D possibly called TRBD1 or TRBD2 (5 bases each). Deletions cut 4 bases from V and 8 bases from J, with 15 bases between. The CDR3 contains 13 residues. Per germline, CDR1 SQVTM and CDR2 ANQGSEA.

This clone occurred once. This chain uses TRBV10-2 with TRBJ2-5, with TRBD2 identical over 7 bases. The CDR3 length is 14 residues. Looked up from germline, CDR1 is WSHSY and CDR2 is SAAADI. J was trimmed by 9 bases and V by 7 bases; bases with no gene match: 14. CDR3: CASTTTSLFSAQYF. The CDR3 nucleotides are TGCGCCAGCACCACGACTAGCCTTTTCTCGGCCCAGTACTTC.

This chain connects TRBV12-5 to TRBJ2-1; 8 bases align to TRBD1. After removal of 0 bases from V and 4 bases from J, the junction contained 5 bases not matched to a gene. The germline gives CDR1 LGHNT, CDR2 FRNRAP. The CDR3 extends over 16 amino acids. CDR3 coding DNA: TGTGCTAGTGGTTTGGTTGGGACAGGACCTTACAATGAGCAGTTCTTC. This sequence encodes CASGLVGTGPYNEQFF.

The sample holds a few counts of this clone. V and J are TRBV28 and TRBJ2-1; TRBD1 aligns across 8 bases. CDR3 length: 14 residues. Trimming cost V 7 bases and J 7 bases; bases outside gene matches: 9. CDR1 and CDR2 (germline): MDHEN, SYDVKM. This CDR3 is CASNRGQGRNEQFF. CDR3 nucleotides: TGTGCCAGCAACCGAGGACAGGGAAGAAATGAGCAGTTCTTC.

This clone was observed a few times. The chain is built from TRBV5-1 and TRBJ2-5; tentatively, D is TRBD1 or TRBD2 (6 bases each). V was trimmed by 4 bases and J by 5 bases, leaving 18 bases between them. The CDR3 loop spans 15 amino acids. From germline, CDR1 is SGHRS and CDR2 YFSETQ. CDR3 nucleotides: TGCGCCAGCAGCCCCTTAGGGGGGCTCGGGGAGACCCAGTACTTC. It yields the protein CASSPLGGLGETQYF. The entire variable domain, with the rest obtained from reference TRBV5-1 and TRBJ2-5, is as follows: KAGVTQTPRYLIKTRGQQVTLSCSPISGHRSVSWYQQTPGQGLQFLFEYFSETQRNKGNFPGRFSGRQFSNSRSEMNVSTLELGDSALYLCASSPLGGLGETQYFGPGTRLLVL.

V and J are TRBV11-2 and TRBJ2-1; no clear D. This CDR3 has 15 residues. The germline CDR1 and CDR2 sequences are SGHAT and FQNNGV. V dropped 1 base and J dropped 0 bases, with 7 bases sitting between them. The CDR3 coding sequence is TGTGCCAGCAGCTTAGGTGGGTCCTCCTACAATGAGCAGTTCTTC. Translation: CASSLGGSSYNEQFF.

This clone was seen more than once but under ten times. The sample carries other DNA sequences with the same CDR3. The chain couples TRBV7-9 to TRBJ1-2; no clear D gene. The CDR3 extends over 14 amino acids. V gave up 1 base and J gave up 1 base, with 7 bases separating them. Germline CDR1 is SEHNR and CDR2 is FQNEAQ (reference sequence). In DNA, the CDR3 is TGTGCCAGCAGCTTAGTCTCCGATAACTATGGCTACACCTTC. It encodes CASSLVSDNYGYTF.

This clone was counted between two and nine times. The V call is TRBV7-2, the J call TRBJ2-1; TRBD2 matches 8 bases. The germline V gene encodes CDR1 SGHTA and CDR2 FQGNSA. V lost 5 bases to trimming and J lost 7 bases; unmatched junction nucleotides: 10. This CDR3 region has 15 residues. This CDR3 is CASSPSGLVTNEQFF. In DNA, the CDR3 is TGTGCCAGCAGCCCCTCGGGACTAGTGACGAATGAGCAGTTCTTC.

The chain recombines TRBV5-4 with TRBJ2-3, with D possibly being TRBD1 or TRBD2 (6 bases each). V lost 4 bases, J lost 0 bases, and 12 bases lay in between. This CDR3 is 15 amino acids long. Per the germline V gene, CDR1 is SGHNT and CDR2 is YYREEE (reference sequence). CDR3: CASSIGGPSTDTQYF. The CDR3 DNA reads TGTGCCAGCAGCATCGGGGGCCCGAGCACAGATACGCAGTATTTT.

The chain is built from TRBV27 and TRBJ2-4, with TRBD2 identical over 8 bases. Germline CDR1 reads MNHEY; CDR2 reads SMNVEV (reference sequence). V shed 2 bases and J 4 bases; nucleotides not matched to a gene: 4. The CDR3 consists of 15 residues. CDR3 loop: CASSLAGGGKNIQYF. The CDR3 DNA is TGTGCCAGCAGTTTAGCGGGAGGAGGGAAAAACATTCAGTACTTC.